The text below deals with one T cell receptor beta chain. This specimen belongs to a study of Graves' ophthalmopathy and Graves' hyperthyroidism. The CDR3 is made up of 13 amino acids. V lost 3 bases and J lost 3, with 9 bases in between. The germline V gene has CDR1 MGHRA and CDR2 YSYEKL. Investigators amplified TCR beta CDR3 regions from RNA transcripts. HTBI primers were used in a first-round RT-PCR, which preceded a second-round multiplex PCR. TCRdb re-analysed the multiplex PCR reads in MiXCR, keeping a single row per CDR3 protein. There are roughly 350,000 distinct CDR3 sequences in the sample; about 18% occur only once, and 2% to 3% lies in the top ten.

Sequencing used peripheral blood. The receptor was isolated from an adult woman with stable Graves' hyperthyroidism. The J gene is TRBJ2-7, the V gene TRBV4-1; TRBD1 or TRBD2 may be the D gene (5 bases each). CDR3 loop: CASSHVGGYEQYF. The CDR3 DNA reads TGCGCCAGCAGCCACGTTGGGGGCTACGAGCAGTACTTC.